This T cell receptor beta chain derives from a study of OX40 agonist ivuxolimab in advanced cancers. Germline trimming cut 8 bases from V and 2 bases from J; bases unmatched to any gene: 5. Germline loops: CDR1 SGHNT, CDR2 YENEEA. This CDR3 is 13 amino acids long. TCRdb keeps only in-frame clones here, not all; method: immunoSEQ multiplex PCR. Found here are about 60,000 clones, 86% of them singletons; the top ten hold almost 4%. The rearrangement joins TRBV11-3 to TRBJ2-7; 8 nucleotides line up with TRBD1. This receptor was obtained from an adult with an advanced solid tumor such as melanoma, head and neck, liver or kidney cancer. Sample: CD4+ or CD8+ T cells sorted from blood, taken in a trial of the OX40 agonist ivuxolimab. CDR3 in amino acids: CASGGDRTYEQYF. The DNA of the CDR3 is TGTGCCAGCGGCGGGGACAGGACCTACGAGCAGTACTTC.